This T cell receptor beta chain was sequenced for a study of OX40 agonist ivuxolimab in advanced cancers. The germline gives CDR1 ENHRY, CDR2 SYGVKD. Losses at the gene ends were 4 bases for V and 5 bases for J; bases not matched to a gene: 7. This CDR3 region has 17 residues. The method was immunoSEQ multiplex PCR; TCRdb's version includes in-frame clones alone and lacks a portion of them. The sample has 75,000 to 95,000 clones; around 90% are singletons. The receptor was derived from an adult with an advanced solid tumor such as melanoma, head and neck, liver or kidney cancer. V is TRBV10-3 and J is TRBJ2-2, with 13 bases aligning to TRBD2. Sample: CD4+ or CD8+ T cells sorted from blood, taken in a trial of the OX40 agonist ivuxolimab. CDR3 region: CAISVRTSGSGTGELFF. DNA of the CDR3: TGTGCCATCAGTGTAAGGACTAGCGGGAGTGGGACCGGGGAGCTGTTTTTT.